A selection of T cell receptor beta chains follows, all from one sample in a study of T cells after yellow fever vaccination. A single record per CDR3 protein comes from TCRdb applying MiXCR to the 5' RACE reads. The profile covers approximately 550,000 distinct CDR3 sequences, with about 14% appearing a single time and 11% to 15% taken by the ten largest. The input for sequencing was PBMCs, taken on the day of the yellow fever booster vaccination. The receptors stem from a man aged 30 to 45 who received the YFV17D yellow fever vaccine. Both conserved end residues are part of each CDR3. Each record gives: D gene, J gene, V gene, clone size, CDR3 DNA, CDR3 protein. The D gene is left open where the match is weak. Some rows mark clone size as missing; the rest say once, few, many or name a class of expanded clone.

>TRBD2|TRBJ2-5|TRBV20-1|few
TGCAGTGCTAGGGGGGGGTCCAGGGTCGCAGAGACCCAGTACTTC
CSARGGSRVAETQYF
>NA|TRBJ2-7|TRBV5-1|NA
TGCGCCAGCAGCTTGGATGAGGGAAGAGAGCAGTACTTC
CASSLDEGREQYF
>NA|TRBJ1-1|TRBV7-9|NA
TGTGCCAGCAGCTTAGCGGGGTGGAAGGAAGCTTTCTTT
CASSLAGWKEAFF
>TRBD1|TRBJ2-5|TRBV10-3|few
TGTGCCATCAGTGAGTCACGACAGGGTTATGGAGAGACCCAGTACTTC
CAISESRQGYGETQYF
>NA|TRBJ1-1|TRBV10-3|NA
TGTGCCATCAGTGAGTGGGAACAGGGCAACACTGAAGCTTTCTTT
CAISEWEQGNTEAFF
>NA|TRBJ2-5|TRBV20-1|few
TGCAGTGCTACACCACAAGAGACCCAGTACTTC
CSATPQETQYF
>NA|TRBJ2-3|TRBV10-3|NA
TGTGCCACCAGCGACAGGCCCCCAGATACGCAGTATTTT
CATSDRPPDTQYF
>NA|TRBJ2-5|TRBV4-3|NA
TGCGCCAGCAGCCAAGATAAGCGGAGGGAGACCCAGTACTTC
CASSQDKRRETQYF
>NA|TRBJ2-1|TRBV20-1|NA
TGCAGTGCTAGAGATTCTAGGGGAGACTACAATGAGCAGTTCTTC
CSARDSRGDYNEQFF
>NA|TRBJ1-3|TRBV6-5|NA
TGTGCCAGCAGTTACTCCCAGGGAGGAAACACCATATATTTT
CASSYSQGGNTIYF
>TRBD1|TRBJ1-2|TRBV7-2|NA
TGTGCCAGCAGCCCCTGGACAGGACAAAGTGGCTACACCTTC
CASSPWTGQSGYTF
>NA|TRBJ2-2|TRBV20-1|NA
TGCAGTGCTAGACAGACCCACACCGGGGAGCTGTTTTTT
CSARQTHTGELFF
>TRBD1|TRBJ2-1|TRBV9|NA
TGTGCCAGCAGCGTAGCTGGACAGGCTTACAATGAGCAGTTCTTC
CASSVAGQAYNEQFF
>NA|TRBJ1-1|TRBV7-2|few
TGTGCCAGCAGCTTAGAATCTTCTGAAGCTTTCTTT
CASSLESSEAFF
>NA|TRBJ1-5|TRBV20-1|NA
TGCAGTGCTAGGGTGCCAGGGTCTAGCGAGCCCCAGCATTTT
CSARVPGSSEPQHF
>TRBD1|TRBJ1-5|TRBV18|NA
TGTGCCAGCTCACCGCGGACAGGGGGTAGCAATCAGCCCCAGCATTTT
CASSPRTGGSNQPQHF
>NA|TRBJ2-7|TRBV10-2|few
TGCGCCAGCAGGACTCCAGGCGAGCAGTACTTC
CASRTPGEQYF
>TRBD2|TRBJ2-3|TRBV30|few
TGTGCCTGGAGTTCTCCTAGCGGCCTAACAGATACGCAGTATTTT
CAWSSPSGLTDTQYF
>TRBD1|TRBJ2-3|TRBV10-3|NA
TGTGCCATCAATCGGGACAGGGACACAGATACGCAGTATTTT
CAINRDRDTDTQYF
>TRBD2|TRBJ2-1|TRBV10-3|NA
TGTGCCATCAGTTCCGGGACTAGCGGGAGGGCCACTGCTGAGCAGTTCTTC
CAISSGTSGRATAEQFF
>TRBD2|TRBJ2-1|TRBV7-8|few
TGTGCCAGCAGCTTGAGACTAGCGGGACGCAATGAGCAGTTCTTC
CASSLRLAGRNEQFF
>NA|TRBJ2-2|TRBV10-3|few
TGTGCCATCAGTGAGTCGTCTGGCATCGGGGAGCTGTTTTTT
CAISESSGIGELFF
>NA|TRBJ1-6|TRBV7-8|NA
TGTGCCAGCAGCTTAGCGGACAGTCGTTCACCCCTCCACTTT
CASSLADSRSPLHF
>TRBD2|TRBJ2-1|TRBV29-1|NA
TGCAGCGTGGGGACTAGCGGGAGCCGAGGTGAGCAGTTCTTC
CSVGTSGSRGEQFF
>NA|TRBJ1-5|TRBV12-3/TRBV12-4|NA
TGTGCCAGCAGCGCATTCGGGGGGGGTCCGAGCAATCAGCCCCAGCATTTT
CASSAFGGGPSNQPQHF